This T cell receptor (beta chain) came from a study of identical twins. V shed 3 bases and J shed 1 base, with 11 bases lying between them. The germline V gene encodes CDR1 MDHEN and CDR2 SYDVKM. The CDR3 sequence is 15 residues long. TCRdb itself ran the 5' RACE reads through MiXCR, one entry per CDR3 protein. The sample has around 160,000 distinct CDR3 sequences, roughly 3.5% seen once. This clonotype occurred many times. Sample: memory T cells sorted from blood. The rearrangement joins TRBV28 to TRBJ2-3; no clear D gene. The source of this sequence is a man younger than 35 in good health. As DNA, the CDR3 is TGTGCCAGCAGTTTTAGGGCCGGTGGCACAGATACGCAGTATTTT. This encodes CASSFRAGGTDTQYF.